A single sample gave rise to the 14 T cell receptor beta chains below, sequenced in a study of tumor-infiltrating lymphocytes in primary liver carcinoma (dated by TCRdb to 2015 to 2018). Sequencing was carried out with an Illumina HiSeq 2500. TCRbeta-specific cDNA was reverse-transcribed from 500 ng total RNA using a constant-region primer and ProtoScript II reverse transcriptase. Construction of the TCRbeta libraries relied on three nested rounds of multiplex PCR, following a slightly modified ARM-PCR procedure. The first two PCR rounds used multiplex TRBV1-TRBV30 forward primers with a Cbeta reverse primer, each for 10 cycles. The public sequencing data were trimmed at Q25 with fastp and processed into clonotypes with MiXCR by TCRdb, which kept only in-frame beta chains. Every entry covers one CDR3 protein and lists the most common genes and DNA from its rows. The sample table holds about 310,000 distinct CDR3 sequences, of which 60% to 80% were seen once. Roughly 9% of the sample lies in the top ten.

Blood RNA was extracted from unsorted whole blood using TRIzol reagent, and germline DNA was obtained with the DNeasy Blood & Tissue kit. Sequenced input: peripheral blood. All receptors come from a man aged 40-49 years with primary liver carcinoma and hepatitis B virus infection.

In regard to this clonotype: The junction and the germline gene differ at one end; a read error may be behind it. This chain connects TRBV6-5 to TRBJ2-3; 7 bases agree with TRBD1. CDR1 is MNHEY and CDR2 is SVGAGI in the germline V gene. The CDR3 is 16 amino acids. The DNA for the CDR3 is TGTGCCAGCAGTTTTACAGGGGCCCTTAGCACAGTTACGCAGTATTTT. It is translated as CASSFTGALSTVTQYF.

This clonotype has just one count. A read error is likely, as this CDR3 ends without the conserved phenylalanine or tryptophan. The gene calls are TRBV11-1 and TRBJ2-2; D may correspond to TRBD1 or TRBD2 (5 bases each). This CDR3 region has 16 residues. CDR1 is SGHAT, CDR2 FQDESV, per germline (reference sequence). For the CDR3, the DNA is TGTGCCAGCAGCTTACGGTCGGGACGGAACACCTGGGAGCTGTTTCTT. Encoded protein: CASSLRSGRNTWELFL.

Remarks on this clonotype: The junction departs from germline at one end; a sequencing error may be responsible. V is TRBV6-2 or TRBV6-3 and J is TRBJ1-1; D gene ambiguous. The CDR3 contains 14 residues. Germline CDR1 reads MNHEY; CDR2 reads SVGEGT. The CDR3 coding sequence is TGTGCCAGCATCCCCGAGGCGGGGAACACTGACGCTTTCTTT. It translates to CASIPEAGNTDAFF.

This clonotype was detected only once. The final CDR3 position lacks the conserved phenylalanine or tryptophan, pointing to a likely read error. The chain couples TRBV4-1 to TRBJ2-7; TRBD2 matches 7 bases. Germline CDR1 MGHRA, CDR2 YSYEKL. J lost 4 bases, V lost 2 bases, and 14 bases had no gene match. The CDR3 is made up of 17 amino acids. For the CDR3, the DNA is TGCGCCAGCAGCCAAACTATTCTTCGGGGCGGGAGTTACGAGCAGTACCTC. Amino acids: CASSQTILRGGSYEQYL.

Concerning this clonotype itself: A much larger clone differs by one base, so this may be a read error. The rearrangement links TRBV6-2 or TRBV6-3 to TRBJ2-1, with 9 positions matching TRBD2. CDR3 size: 16 residues. Per germline, CDR1 MNHEY and CDR2 SVGEGT. CDR3 amino acids: CPSRRHLAGDANEQFF. In nucleotides, the CDR3 is TGTCCCAGCAGACGACACTTAGCGGGAGATGCCAATGAGCAGTTCTTC.

Note on this clonotype: A junction boundary mismatches the germline segment, possibly from a read error. V gene TRBV5-1 combines with J gene TRBJ1-1; 7 nucleotides match TRBD1. The CDR3 extends over 15 amino acids. Germline CDR1 reads SGHRS; CDR2 reads YFSETQ. CDR3 DNA: TGCGCCAGCAGCTCCTACGGGACAGCGAACACTGATGCTTTCTTT. This sequence encodes CASSSYGTANTDAFF. Looking up the rest from reference TRBV5-1 and TRBJ1-1 gives the full variable domain: KAGVTQTPRYLIKTRGQQVTLSCSPISGHRSVSWYQQTPGQGLQFLFEYFSETQRNKGNFPGRFSGRQFSNSRSEMNVSTLELGDSALYLCASSSYGTANTDAFFGQGTRLTVV.

The chain combines TRBV11-2 with TRBJ2-2, with 8 bases identical to TRBD1. The CDR3 is 16 amino acids. Germline lookup yields CDR1 SGHAT and CDR2 FQNNGV. V shed 5 bases, J shed 2 bases, and the junction held 7 bases outside the gene matches. CDR3 nucleotide sequence: TGTGCCAGCAGCCCGAGGACAGGGCTTAACACCGGGGAGCTGTTTTTT. Amino acid sequence: CASSPRTGLNTGELFF.

The rearrangement joins TRBV30 to TRBJ2-3, with TRBD2 matching over 11 bases. Per the germline V gene, CDR1 is GTSNPN and CDR2 is SVGIG (reference sequence). There are 16 residues in the CDR3. V dropped 0 bases and J dropped 0; count of bases not matched to a gene: 2. CDR3 coding DNA: TGTGCCTGGAGTGTAGGGACTAGCGGTAGCACAGATACGCAGTATTTT. Amino acid sequence: CAWSVGTSGSTDTQYF.

To note about this clonotype: A much larger clone lies a single base off, so this may be a read error. The chain joins TRBV4-2 to TRBJ2-3, with 10 bases fitting TRBD1. The germline V gene has CDR1 LGHNA and CDR2 YNFKEQ. This CDR3 contains 16 residues. The J segment lost 4 bases and the V segment lost 4 bases, leaving 8 bases of the junction unmatched. CDR3 bases: TGTGCCAGCAGCCTCAGACAGGGGGCTTACTCAGATACGCAGTATTTT. This codes for CASSLRQGAYSDTQYF.

As to this clonotype: Being one base from a much bigger clone, this may be a read error. The CDR3 here is CSVKQGAREQYF. The CDR3 nucleotides read TGCAGCGTTAAGCAGGGGGCGCGCGAGCAGTACTTC. V gene TRBV29-1 combines with J gene TRBJ2-7, with 8 nucleotides matching TRBD1. V lost 5 bases to trimming and J lost 6 bases; unmatched junction nucleotides: 6. Germline V gene data show CDR1 as SQVTM and CDR2 as ANQGSEA. This CDR3 is built from 12 residues.

V gene TRBV28 combines with J gene TRBJ1-6; no clear D gene. Trimming shortened V by 5 bases and J by 9 bases, and 14 bases separated the two germline ends. Per germline, CDR1 MDHEN and CDR2 SYDVKM. The length of the CDR3 is 14 residues. This chain's CDR3 is CASSPRGGSSPLHF. The CDR3 nucleotides read TGTGCCAGCAGTCCTCGAGGAGGGAGTTCACCCCTCCACTTT. Full variable domain (outside the CDR3, taken from reference TRBV28 and TRBJ1-6): DVKVTQSSRYLVKRTGEKVFLECVQDMDHENMFWYRQDPGLGLRLIYFSYDVKMKEKGDIPEGYSVSREKKERFSLILESASTNQTSMYLCASSPRGGSSPLHFGNGTRLTVT.

On this clonotype itself: Since a much larger clone is just one base distant, this may be a read error. The chain joins TRBV5-6 to TRBJ1-2, with D perhaps matching TRBD1 (5 bases). Germline CDR1 is SGHDT and CDR2 is YYEEEE. The CDR3 is 15 amino acids. Trimming cost V 9 bases and J 0 bases, with 18 bases left between them. The DNA for the CDR3 is TGTGCCAACAGGTTGTGGACGGGAGCTAACTATGGCTACACCTTC. It codes for CANRLWTGANYGYTF.

On this clonotype itself: Mismatch with germline at one junction end may stem from a read error. V gene TRBV4-3 combines with J gene TRBJ2-2; 8 bases are shared with TRBD1. The CDR3 runs 15 residues. CDR1 LGHNA and CDR2 YSLEER come from the germline V gene. CDR3 sequence: CSSRHDRGVTRELFF. The CDR3 nucleotides read TGCTCCAGCAGACATGACAGGGGTGTCACCCGGGAGCTGTTTTTT.

Only one count was recorded for this clonotype. A read error may be the cause here, since a much bigger clone is one base away. The chain carries TRBV10-3 and TRBJ2-5; a weak D match, TRBD1 (6 bases). The CDR3 contains 12 residues. Trimming pared 4 bases from V and 4 bases from J, leaving 7 bases between. Germline V lookup: CDR1 ENHRY, CDR2 SYGVKD. DNA of the CDR3: TGTGCCATCAGTGTGGGGGCAGAGACCCAGTACTTC. It encodes CAISVGAETQYF.